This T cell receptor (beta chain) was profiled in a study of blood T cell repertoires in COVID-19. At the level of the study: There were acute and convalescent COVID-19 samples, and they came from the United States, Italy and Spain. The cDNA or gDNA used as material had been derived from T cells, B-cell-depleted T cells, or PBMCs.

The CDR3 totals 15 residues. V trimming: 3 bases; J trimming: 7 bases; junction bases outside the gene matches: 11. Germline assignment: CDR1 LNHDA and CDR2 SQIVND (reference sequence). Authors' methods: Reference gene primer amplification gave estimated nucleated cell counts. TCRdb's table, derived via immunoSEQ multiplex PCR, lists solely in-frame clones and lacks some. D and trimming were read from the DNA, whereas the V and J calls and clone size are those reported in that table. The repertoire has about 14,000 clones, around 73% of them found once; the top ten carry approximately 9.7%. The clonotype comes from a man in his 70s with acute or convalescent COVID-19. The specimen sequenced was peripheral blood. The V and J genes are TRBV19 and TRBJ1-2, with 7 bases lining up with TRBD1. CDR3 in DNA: TGTGCCAGTAGTATTCTCCAGGGGGAAAGGGCTGGCTACACCTTC. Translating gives CASSILQGERAGYTF.